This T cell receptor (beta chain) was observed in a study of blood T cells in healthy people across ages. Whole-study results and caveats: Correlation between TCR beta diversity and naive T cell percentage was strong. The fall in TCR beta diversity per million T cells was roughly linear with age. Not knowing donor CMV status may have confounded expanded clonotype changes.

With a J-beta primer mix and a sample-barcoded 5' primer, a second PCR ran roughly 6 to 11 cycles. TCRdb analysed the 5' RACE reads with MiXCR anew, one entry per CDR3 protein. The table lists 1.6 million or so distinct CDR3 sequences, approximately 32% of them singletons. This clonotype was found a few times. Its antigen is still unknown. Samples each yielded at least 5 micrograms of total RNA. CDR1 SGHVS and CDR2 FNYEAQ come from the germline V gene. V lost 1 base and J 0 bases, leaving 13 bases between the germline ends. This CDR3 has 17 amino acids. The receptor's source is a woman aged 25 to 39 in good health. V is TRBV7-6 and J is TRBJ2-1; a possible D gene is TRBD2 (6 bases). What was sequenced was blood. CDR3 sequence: CASSLEVADSSYNEQFF. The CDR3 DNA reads TGTGCCAGCAGCTTAGAGGTAGCGGATAGCTCCTACAATGAGCAGTTCTTC.